This entry features one T cell receptor (beta chain) sequence. An end of the junction differs from the germline gene, which may be a read error. These data come from a study of early T cells in non-severe SARS-CoV-2 infection. MiXCR, run by TCRdb on the 5' RACE reads, gives a single entry per CDR3 protein. The data contain 75,000 to 100,000 distinct CDR3 sequences, about 15% of them seen just once; the ten biggest clones take up around 5.4%. The CDR3 consists of 12 residues. CDR1 is SQVTM and CDR2 is ANQGSEA in the germline V gene. Sequenced: whole blood. This chain joins TRBV29-1 and TRBJ1-1; no firm D call. This receptor was taken from an adult who was a healthcare worker with PCR-confirmed SARS-CoV-2 infection or an uninfected control (not recorded which). The CDR3 here is CSVEALGVRALF. For the CDR3, the DNA is TGCAGCGTTGAAGCATTGGGAGTCAGAGCTCTCTTT.